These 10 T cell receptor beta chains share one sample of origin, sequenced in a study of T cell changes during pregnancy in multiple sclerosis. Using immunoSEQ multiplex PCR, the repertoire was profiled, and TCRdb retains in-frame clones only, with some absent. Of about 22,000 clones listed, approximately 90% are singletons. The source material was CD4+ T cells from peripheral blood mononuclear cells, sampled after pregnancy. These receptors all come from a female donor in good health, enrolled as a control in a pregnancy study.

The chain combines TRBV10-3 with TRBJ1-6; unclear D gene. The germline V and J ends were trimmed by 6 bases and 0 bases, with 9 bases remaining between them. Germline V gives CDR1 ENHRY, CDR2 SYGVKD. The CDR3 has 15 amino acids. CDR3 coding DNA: TGTGCCATCAGGGGTGGGAGCTCCTATAATTCACCCCTCCACTTT. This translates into CAIRGGSSYNSPLHF.

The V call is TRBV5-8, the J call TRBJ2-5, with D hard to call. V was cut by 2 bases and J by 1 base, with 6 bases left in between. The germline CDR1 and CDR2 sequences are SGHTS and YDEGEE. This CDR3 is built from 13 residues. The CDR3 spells CASSLQTQETQYF. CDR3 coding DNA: TGTGCCAGCAGCTTACAAACCCAAGAGACCCAGTACTTC.

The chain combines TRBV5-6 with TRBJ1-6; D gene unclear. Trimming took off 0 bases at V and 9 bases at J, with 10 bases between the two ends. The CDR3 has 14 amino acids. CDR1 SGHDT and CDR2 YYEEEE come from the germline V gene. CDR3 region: CASSLGQHSSPLHF. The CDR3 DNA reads TGTGCCAGCAGCTTGGGTCAACACAGTTCACCCCTCCACTTT.

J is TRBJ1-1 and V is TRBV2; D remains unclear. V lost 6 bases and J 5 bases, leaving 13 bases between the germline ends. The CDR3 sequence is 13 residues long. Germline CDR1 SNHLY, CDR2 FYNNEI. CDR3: CASRTRRWTEAFF. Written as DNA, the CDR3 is TGTGCCAGCAGAACTCGGCGGTGGACTGAAGCTTTCTTT.

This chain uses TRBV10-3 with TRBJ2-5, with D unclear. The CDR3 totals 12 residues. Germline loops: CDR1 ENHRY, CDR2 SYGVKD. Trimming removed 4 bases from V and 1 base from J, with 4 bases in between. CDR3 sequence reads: CAISAPQETQYF. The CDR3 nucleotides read TGTGCCATCAGTGCTCCCCAAGAGACCCAGTACTTC.

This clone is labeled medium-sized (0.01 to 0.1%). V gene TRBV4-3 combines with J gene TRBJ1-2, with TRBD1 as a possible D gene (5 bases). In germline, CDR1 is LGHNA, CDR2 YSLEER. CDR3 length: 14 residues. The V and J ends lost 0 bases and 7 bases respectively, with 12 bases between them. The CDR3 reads CASSQEAGVGGYTF. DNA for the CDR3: TGCGCCAGCAGCCAAGAGGCGGGGGTAGGTGGCTACACCTTC.

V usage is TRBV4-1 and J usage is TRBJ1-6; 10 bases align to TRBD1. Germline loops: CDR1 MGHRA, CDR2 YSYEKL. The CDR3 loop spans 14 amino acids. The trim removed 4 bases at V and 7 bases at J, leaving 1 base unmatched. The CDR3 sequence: CASSPGQGNSPLHF. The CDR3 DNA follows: TGCGCCAGCAGCCCGGGACAGGGGAATTCACCCCTCCACTTT.

CDR3 amino acids: CASSQAHGTSGEFWGNEQFF. CDR3 DNA sequence: TGCGCCAGCAGCCAAGCCCATGGGACTAGCGGGGAGTTTTGGGGCAATGAGCAGTTCTTC. V gene TRBV4-3 combines with J gene TRBJ2-1; 13 bases agree with TRBD2. V was clipped by 1 base and J by 6 bases; unmatched bases: 15. There are 20 residues in the CDR3. Germline V gene data show CDR1 as LGHNA and CDR2 as YSLEER.

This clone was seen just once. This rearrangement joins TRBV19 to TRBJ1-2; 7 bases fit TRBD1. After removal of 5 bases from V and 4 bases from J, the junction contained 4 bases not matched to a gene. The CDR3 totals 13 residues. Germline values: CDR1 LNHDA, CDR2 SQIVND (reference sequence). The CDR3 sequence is CASSVDRAYGYTF. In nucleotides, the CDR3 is TGTGCCAGTAGTGTTGACAGGGCCTATGGCTACACCTTC.

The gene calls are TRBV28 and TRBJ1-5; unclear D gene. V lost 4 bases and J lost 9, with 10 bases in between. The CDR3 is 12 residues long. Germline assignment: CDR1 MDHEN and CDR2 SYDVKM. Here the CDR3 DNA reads TGTGCCAGCAGTTGGGAGGCTCGGCCCCAGCATTTT. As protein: CASSWEARPQHF.